Listed below are T cell receptor beta chains from one sample, sequenced in a study of molecular identifiers for immune sequencing clone quantification. From the PCR reads, TCRdb called clonotypes with MiXCR, one entry per CDR3 protein. Here the sample spans 100,000 or so distinct CDR3 sequences, roughly 34% being singletons. Sequences were obtained from naive CD8+ T cells from blood, with Jurkat cell RNA spiked in. The source is a human donor in good health. Some libraries in this study had Jurkat cell RNA spiked in. Each CDR3 is given without its conserved first and last residue. Fields, in order: V gene, CDR3 protein.

V gene: TRBV9; CDR3 protein: ASSVDWGGSHSFGYT
V gene: TRBV28; CDR3 protein: ASSRTRPETQY
V gene: TRBV2; CDR3 protein: ASSPSPGTVNEQF
V gene: TRBV2; CDR3 protein: ASNDPRVYEQY
V gene: TRBV19; CDR3 protein: ASSTWDSIYSNQPQH
V gene: TRBV7-9; CDR3 protein: ASRPTSVNEQY
V gene: TRBV20-1; CDR3 protein: SARPDRAGSQY
V gene: TRBV7-9; CDR3 protein: ASSFFPETQY
V gene: TRBV5-3; CDR3 protein: ASTPSGTGVQY
V gene: TRBV4-3; CDR3 protein: ASSQDYSNQPQH
V gene: TRBV2; CDR3 protein: ASSGGRGHTEAF
V gene: TRBV6-2/TRBV6-3; CDR3 protein: ASSETTRTDTQY
V gene: TRBV3-1; CDR3 protein: ASSQDWAGASEQY
V gene: TRBV7-2; CDR3 protein: ASSLSPPRPYNEQF
V gene: TRBV6-5; CDR3 protein: ASRALSSGRYYEQF
V gene: TRBV9; CDR3 protein: ASSVGAGATDTQY
V gene: TRBV28; CDR3 protein: ASRLGLAPYNEQF
V gene: TRBV6-2/TRBV6-3; CDR3 protein: ASSYSTWSDRGYEQY
V gene: TRBV11-2; CDR3 protein: ASSMRTGEVADTQY
V gene: TRBV27; CDR3 protein: ASTSGLATNNEQF
V gene: TRBV29-1; CDR3 protein: SVEGGTDTQY
V gene: TRBV5-5; CDR3 protein: ASSFGDTQN
V gene: TRBV7-3; CDR3 protein: ASSLMGGPTDTQY
V gene: TRBV10-1; CDR3 protein: ASSGGNTEAF
V gene: TRBV9; CDR3 protein: ASNLAGRVADTQY
V gene: TRBV7-2; CDR3 protein: ASSQTGGWGTDTQY
V gene: TRBV9; CDR3 protein: ASSASTGASYEQY
V gene: TRBV9; CDR3 protein: ASSTGTEQY
V gene: TRBV9; CDR3 protein: ASSGTGGSLAEAF
V gene: TRBV12-3/TRBV12-4; CDR3 protein: ASSSHADTQY
V gene: TRBV5-6; CDR3 protein: ASSTWPSGNTIY
V gene: TRBV24-1; CDR3 protein: ATSDYFYNEQF
V gene: TRBV10-3; CDR3 protein: AISEGGRSNTGELF
V gene: TRBV11-1; CDR3 protein: ASSLARSGIYEQF
V gene: TRBV11-2; CDR3 protein: ASSTTEYQETQY
V gene: TRBV9; CDR3 protein: ASSGGDRGSGNTIY
V gene: TRBV2; CDR3 protein: ASGSGTSVNEQF
V gene: TRBV24-1; CDR3 protein: ATSDSHGTDTQY
V gene: TRBV24-1; CDR3 protein: ATSDFDLKTGINTGELF
V gene: TRBV11-2; CDR3 protein: ASSLGWPGELF
V gene: TRBV7-9; CDR3 protein: ASSFSLRQDSTTNEKLF
V gene: TRBV27; CDR3 protein: ASSYQGSYNEQF